The 28 T cell receptor beta chains reported below all come from one sample, sequenced in a study of T cell responses to AZD1222 COVID-19 vaccine. Clones were read by immunoSEQ multiplex PCR, and TCRdb kept only the in-frame ones, dropping some. Counted here are some 120,000 clones, 70% to 90% occurring once; the ten biggest clones make up about 4%. This material consisted of peripheral blood, taken on day 0 of MenACWY control vaccination. These TCRs come from an adult in good health.

The chain has TRBV28 and TRBJ2-6; 7 nucleotides match TRBD1. The V segment lost 5 bases and the J segment 0 bases; nucleotides outside the gene matches: 4. CDR3 size: 16 residues. Germline CDR1 and CDR2: MDHEN and SYDVKM. The CDR3 sequence is CASSGQALSGANVLTF. CDR3 bases: TGTGCCAGCAGTGGACAGGCACTCTCTGGGGCCAACGTCCTGACTTTC.

The gene calls are TRBV18 and TRBJ2-6; 7 nucleotides agree with TRBD1. CDR3 length equals 18 residues. Per the germline V gene, CDR1 is KGHSH and CDR2 is LQKENI. The junction had 10 bases not matched to a gene; V was cut back by 4 bases and J by 1 base. The CDR3 loop reads CASSQGASRLSGANVLTF. DNA for the CDR3: TGTGCCAGCTCACAGGGGGCTAGTCGATTGTCTGGGGCCAACGTCCTGACTTTC.

This sequence joins TRBV9 and TRBJ2-5, with D possibly being TRBD1 (6 bases). Deletions cut 5 bases from V and 0 bases from J, with 11 bases between. In germline, CDR1 is SGDLS, CDR2 YYNGEE. The CDR3 has 14 residues. DNA for the CDR3: TGTGCCAGCAGTCAAGGGGGATACCAAGAGACCCAGTACTTC. This sequence encodes CASSQGGYQETQYF.

The chain has TRBV6-6 and TRBJ1-1; the D gene is possibly TRBD1 (5 bases). V was clipped by 10 bases and J by 2 bases, with 17 bases between them. The CDR3 has 14 residues. Germline CDR1 MNHNY, CDR2 SVGAGI (reference sequence). The CDR3 sequence is CATQLRRGNTEAFF. The CDR3 bases are TGTGCCACCCAACTCCGGAGGGGTAACACTGAAGCTTTCTTT.

The chain combines TRBV7-2 with TRBJ2-2, with 13 nucleotides matching TRBD2. The CDR3 runs to 18 residues. Per the germline V gene, CDR1 is SGHTA and CDR2 is FQGNSA. V shed 3 bases, J shed 1 base, and the junction held 5 bases outside the gene matches. This CDR3 is CASSFGLAGAQNTGELFF. The CDR3 nucleotides are TGTGCCAGCAGCTTCGGACTAGCGGGGGCCCAGAACACCGGGGAGCTGTTTTTT. Complete variable domain (other parts from reference TRBV7-2 and TRBJ2-2): GAGVSQSPSNKVTEKGKDVELRCDPISGHTALYWYRQSLGQGLEFLIYFQGNSAPDKSGLPSDRFSAERTGGSVSTLTIQRTQQEDSAVYLCASSFGLAGAQNTGELFFGEGSRLTVL.

The chain has TRBV19 and TRBJ1-1; D possibly corresponds to TRBD1 (6 bases). Between the trimmed V and J ends, which lost 7 bases and 3 bases, there was a span of 15 bases. The CDR3 is 14 amino acids. In germline, CDR1 is LNHDA, CDR2 SQIVND (reference sequence). CDR3 DNA: TGTGCCAGTACGTATGGACAGCCGTACACTGAAGCTTTCTTT. Its translation: CASTYGQPYTEAFF.

The chain carries TRBV7-2 and TRBJ2-5; 10 nucleotides match TRBD2. Germline values: CDR1 SGHTA, CDR2 FQGNSA. V shed 4 bases and J 1 base; nucleotides not matched to a gene: 3. This CDR3 spans 15 amino acids. The CDR3 sequence is CASSSLAGGQETQYF. For the CDR3, the DNA is TGTGCCAGCAGCTCTTTAGCGGGGGGCCAAGAGACCCAGTACTTC.

The V gene is TRBV7-3, the J gene TRBJ2-7, with a tentative D call TRBD1 (6 bases). CDR1 is SGHTA and CDR2 is FQGTGA in the germline V gene. This CDR3 has 14 residues. V gave up 2 bases and J gave up 3 bases, with 11 bases separating them. CDR3 in DNA: TGTGCCAGCAGCTTATTAAGGGGGAACTACGAGCAGTACTTC. As protein: CASSLLRGNYEQYF. The variable domain in full, with the rest retrieved from reference TRBV7-3 and TRBJ2-7, is GAGVSQTPSNKVTEKGKYVELRCDPISGHTALYWYRQSLGQGPEFLIYFQGTGAADDSGLPNDRFFAVRPEGSVSTLKIQRTERGDSAVYLCASSLLRGNYEQYFGPGTRLTVT.

CDR3 DNA sequence: TGTGCCAGCAGTCCCCGGCAGGGTCGGGACGAGCAGTACTTC. Residues: CASSPRQGRDEQYF. The chain joins TRBV6-2 or TRBV6-3 to TRBJ2-7; tentative D call: TRBD1 (5 bases). This CDR3 spans 14 amino acids. V lost 5 bases and J 5 bases, leaving 16 bases between the germline ends. Germline V gene lookup returns CDR1 MNHEY and CDR2 SVGEGT.

The J gene is TRBJ1-2, the V gene TRBV19, with 8 bases that match TRBD1. Trimming cost V 10 bases and J 4 bases; bases outside gene matches: 8. The CDR3 spans 13 residues. The V gene's germline CDR1 is LNHDA and CDR2 SQIVND (reference sequence). The CDR3 loop reads CATSPGQAYGYTF. CDR3 nucleotides: TGTGCCACCTCACCGGGACAGGCCTATGGCTACACCTTC.

The gene calls are TRBV19 and TRBJ1-5, with a weak D call TRBD1 (5 bases). V gave up 3 bases and J gave up 6 bases, with 12 bases separating them. This CDR3 is 14 amino acids long. The germline gives CDR1 LNHDA, CDR2 SQIVND (reference sequence). The CDR3 loop is CASSILGGGQPQHF. Written as DNA, the CDR3 is TGTGCCAGTAGTATTTTGGGGGGTGGTCAGCCCCAGCATTTT.

The rearrangement links TRBV7-9 to TRBJ1-4; D is unclear. This CDR3 is built from 15 residues. CDR1 and CDR2 (germline): SEHNR, FQNEAQ (reference sequence). Trimming shortened V by 4 bases and J by 0 bases, and 9 bases separated the two germline ends. This chain's CDR3 is CASSSDGATNEKLFF. CDR3 DNA sequence: TGTGCCAGCAGCTCGGACGGTGCAACTAATGAAAAACTGTTTTTT.

The chain uses TRBV19 and TRBJ1-2, with 7 nucleotides matching TRBD1. Losses at the gene ends were 4 bases for V and 4 bases for J; bases not matched to a gene: 3. The germline CDR1 and CDR2 sequences are LNHDA and SQIVND (reference sequence). This CDR3 spans 13 amino acids. The DNA of the CDR3 is TGTGCCAGTAGTAGACGGACAGGCTATGGCTACACCTTC. Translation gives CASSRRTGYGYTF.

This clone was seen once. The chain is built from TRBV28 and TRBJ1-3; TRBD1 agrees at 9 bases. The V gene end was trimmed by 2 bases and the J gene end by 4 bases; junction bases not matched to a gene: 9. Germline V lookup: CDR1 MDHEN, CDR2 SYDVKM. The CDR3 is 17 amino acids. CDR3: CASSLPVGQGSGNTIYF. CDR3 nucleotide sequence: TGTGCCAGCAGTTTACCGGTGGGACAGGGCTCGGGAAACACCATATATTTT.

In DNA form, the CDR3 reads TGTGCCAGCAGCGGGATCACAGGAGTACAAGAGACCCAGTACTTC. This encodes CASSGITGVQETQYF. V gene TRBV7-9 combines with J gene TRBJ2-5; a possible D gene is TRBD1 (5 bases). This CDR3 is 15 amino acids long. Germline-derived CDR1 and CDR2 are SEHNR and FQNEAQ (reference sequence). Trimming took off 5 bases at V and 2 bases at J, with 15 bases between the two ends.

The chain uses TRBV5-1 and TRBJ2-3, with 8 bases identical to TRBD2. The V gene end was trimmed by 4 bases and the J gene end by 1 base; junction bases not matched to a gene: 14. CDR1 and CDR2 from the germline V gene are SGHRS and YFSETQ. The CDR3 runs to 18 residues. This chain's CDR3 is CASSIHGRGGPGTDTQYF. CDR3 DNA sequence: TGCGCCAGCAGCATCCACGGTCGGGGGGGCCCTGGCACAGATACGCAGTATTTT.

V and J are TRBV11-2 and TRBJ2-7; the D gene could be TRBD1 or TRBD2 (5 bases each). Trimming took off 5 bases at V and 2 bases at J, with 16 bases between the two ends. CDR3 size: 15 residues. Germline CDR1 is SGHAT and CDR2 is FQNNGV. CDR3 nucleotides: TGTGCCAGCAGCCTCTCTGGGGGTTGGACCTACGAGCAGTACTTC. Translating gives CASSLSGGWTYEQYF.

The rearrangement joins TRBV3-1 (or the pseudogene TRBV3-2) to TRBJ1-6; D is ambiguous. Germline loops: CDR1 LGHDT, CDR2 YNNKEL (reference sequence). V was shortened by 5 bases and J by 10 bases, with 12 bases between the two germline ends. This CDR3 is built from 13 residues. The CDR3 coding sequence is TGTGCCAGCAGCATACCGGGGAGATCACCCCTCCACTTT. This gives the protein CASSIPGRSPLHF.

This chain connects TRBV28 to TRBJ1-3; maybe TRBD1 (6 bases). Trimming removed 7 bases from V and 9 bases from J, with 16 bases in between. The CDR3 is 13 residues long. Germline values: CDR1 MDHEN, CDR2 SYDVKM. The DNA for the CDR3 is TGTGCCAGCACAATTACAGGGCAAGGCACCATATATTTT. Its protein is CASTITGQGTIYF.

The chain combines TRBV7-3 with TRBJ1-2, with TRBD1 matching over 8 bases. The CDR3 length is 13 residues. Germline V gives CDR1 SGHTA, CDR2 FQGTGA. The V gene end was trimmed by 4 bases and the J gene end by 4 bases; junction bases not matched to a gene: 2. In nucleotides, the CDR3 is TGTGCCAGCAGCTCCGGACAGGGCTATGGCTACACCTTC. Amino acids: CASSSGQGYGYTF.

This clone was seen only a few times. This chain links TRBV7-2 with TRBJ2-3, with TRBD2 matching 7 bases. CDR3 length equals 16 residues. Germline V gene sequence: CDR1 SGHTA, CDR2 FQGNSA. Trimming removed 7 bases from V and 2 bases from J; junction bases left unmatched: 12. As DNA, the CDR3 is TGTGCCAGCACCGATATTAGCGGGCCCCTCACAGATACGCAGTATTTT. Its translation: CASTDISGPLTDTQYF.

The V gene is TRBV6-1, the J gene TRBJ1-4; 11 bases align to TRBD1. The CDR3 runs to 15 residues. Trimming at V came to 1 base and at J to 7 bases, leaving 2 bases not matched to a gene. Germline CDR1 is MNHNS and CDR2 is SASEGT. The CDR3, as DNA: TGTGCCAGCAGTGAAGGGACAGGGGGCTTTGAAAAACTGTTTTTT. Protein sequence: CASSEGTGGFEKLFF.

The chain uses TRBV20-1 and TRBJ1-6, with D possibly TRBD1 on 6 matching bases. Germline V lookup: CDR1 DFQATT, CDR2 SNEGSKA (reference sequence). CDR3 length equals 13 residues. The germline V and J ends were trimmed by 3 bases and 7 bases, with 10 bases remaining between them. CDR3: CSASQGMNSPLHF. CDR3 nucleotides: TGCAGTGCTAGTCAGGGGATGAATTCACCCCTCCACTTT.

This clone was seen many times. J is TRBJ1-2 and V is TRBV6-4, with D unresolved. The CDR3 runs 13 residues. Per the germline V gene, CDR1 is MRHNA and CDR2 is SNTAGT. Trimming left V 3 bases short and J 6 bases short, with 11 bases between. The CDR3 nucleotides read TGTGCCAGCAGTGAAACGGGAAGGGATGGCTACACCTTC. It codes for CASSETGRDGYTF.

The chain couples TRBV5-1 to TRBJ2-6; D is unresolved. The CDR3 extends over 17 amino acids. Germline values: CDR1 SGHRS, CDR2 YFSETQ. The germline V and J ends were trimmed by 0 bases and 4 bases, with 14 bases remaining between them. The CDR3 protein is CASSLEVSGSGANVLTF. The CDR3 DNA is TGCGCCAGCAGCTTGGAGGTTTCGGGCTCCGGGGCCAACGTCCTGACTTTC.

V gene TRBV19 combines with J gene TRBJ1-5; possible D gene TRBD1, 6 bases. In germline, CDR1 is LNHDA, CDR2 SQIVND (reference sequence). V gave up 3 bases and J gave up 7 bases, with 25 bases separating them. This CDR3 is 18 amino acids long. DNA for the CDR3: TGTGCCAGTAGTATCCCTCGTTCCGCGGGGGGCACAGGCCAGCCCCAGCATTTT. The encoded protein is CASSIPRSAGGTGQPQHF. The whole variable domain, filled in from reference TRBV19 and TRBJ1-5, reads DGGITQSPKYLFRKEGQNVTLSCEQNLNHDAMYWYRQDPGQGLRLIYYSQIVNDFQKGDIAEGYSVSREKKESFPLTVTSAQKNPTAFYLCASSIPRSAGGTGQPQHFGDGTRLSIL.

This chain links TRBV6-5 with TRBJ2-7; 9 bases align to TRBD2. The CDR3 length is 16 residues. The V and J ends lost 2 bases and 0 bases, in that order; junction bases with no gene match: 5. The germline CDR1 and CDR2 sequences are MNHEY and SVGAGI. CDR3 DNA: TGTGCCAGCAGTTACGGCCCTAGCGGGGCCTCCTACGAGCAGTACTTC. Amino acid sequence: CASSYGPSGASYEQYF.

The chain carries TRBV15 and TRBJ1-4, with D perhaps TRBD1 (5 bases). Looked up from germline, CDR1 is LNHNV and CDR2 is YYDKDF (reference sequence). Deletions cut 1 base from V and 10 bases from J, with 7 bases between. The CDR3 extends over 12 amino acids. CDR3 sequence: CATSRARGKLFF. The CDR3 nucleotides read TGTGCCACCAGCAGAGCGAGGGGAAAACTGTTTTTT.